The rows below give T cell receptor beta chains drawn from one sample of a study of T cell changes during pregnancy in multiple sclerosis. Method: immunoSEQ multiplex PCR; TCRdb's copy keeps in-frame clones and lacks some. The table shows about 71,000 clones, with roughly nine tenths occurring only once. The material was CD8+ T cells from peripheral blood mononuclear cells, obtained before pregnancy. Receptors originate from a female donor with multiple sclerosis, enrolled in a pregnancy study. The conserved cysteine and the conserved F or W are not part of the CDR3 here.

cdr3_length v_call cdr3_aa
13 TRBV6-6 ASNPSGQLTYEQY
11 TRBV9 ASSDGDYTEAF
12 TRBV5-1 ASSLQGRPYEQY
12 TRBV15 ATRKITENTEAF
12 TRBV5-4 ASSSDRGASPLH
9 TRBV6-1 ASSELTECG
11 TRBV9 ASSVPGNDEQF
9 TRBV5-5 ASQGGYEQY
13 TRBV10-3 AISAGTTSTDTQY
13 TRBV6-5 ASSLNAGGFDTQY
13 TRBV7-6 ASTPYGGSTDTQY
13 TRBV6-1 ASSVLTGITGELF
14 TRBV7-9 ASTSSRQGSQETQY
12 TRBV5-5 ASSPQGLVYEQY
11 TRBV7-8 ASSFDRGYEQY
12 TRBV13 ASSIRTGTYGYT
15 TRBV7-8 ASSGRRGRLPNTEAF
12 TRBV5-6 ASLQGGYNSPLH
13 TRBV19 ASAPSGTLNTEAF
11 TRBV7-7 ASSASVTGELF
14 TRBV25-1 ASSVRGANGNQPQH
12 TRBV9 ASSPWTGGKEQY
12 TRBV7-3 ASSLDSPYQPQH
10 TRBV14 ASSLRAGEAF
16 TRBV7-8 ASSLAAFSGGTLATQY
13 TRBV4-1 ASSQDSSGTDTQY
14 TRBV15 ATSEEAQGTSYEQY
14 TRBV6-1 ASSEGLAGFKGEQY
13 TRBV2 ASSGLTTNQETQY
11 TRBV19 ASSPGQIYEQY
9 TRBV20-1 SAPLTGELF
13 TRBV6-5 ASSYSRGLNTEAF
11 TRBV9 ASSVGSDSPLH
14 TRBV5-5 ASSPGTGLSTGELF
15 TRBV13 ASSADRSSGVFNEQF
12 TRBV7-9 ASSLNYGQNGYT
13 TRBV19 ASRETSGYAETQY
12 TRBV13 ASSSRQGEETQY
12 TRBV5-1 ASSWTGGEETQY
11 TRBV7-2 ASSFLGAYEQY
13 TRBV5-6 ASSPDREFTDTQY
11 TRBV7-8 ASSQGGGTEAF
11 TRBV7-9 ASGWGEVHTQY
11 TRBV5-6 ASSFMGGGELF